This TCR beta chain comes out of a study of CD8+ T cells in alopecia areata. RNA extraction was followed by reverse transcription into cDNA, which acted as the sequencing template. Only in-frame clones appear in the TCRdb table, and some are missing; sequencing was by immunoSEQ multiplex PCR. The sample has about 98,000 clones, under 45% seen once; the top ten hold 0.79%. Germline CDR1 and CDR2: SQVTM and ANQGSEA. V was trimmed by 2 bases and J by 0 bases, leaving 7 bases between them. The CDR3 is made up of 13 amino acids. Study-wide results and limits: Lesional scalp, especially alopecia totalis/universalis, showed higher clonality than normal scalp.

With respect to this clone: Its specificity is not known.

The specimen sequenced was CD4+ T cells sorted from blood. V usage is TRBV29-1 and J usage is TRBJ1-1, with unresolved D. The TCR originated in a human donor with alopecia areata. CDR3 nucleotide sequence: TGCAGCGTTGAAAACAGCCTGAACACTGAAGCTTTCTTT. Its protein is CSVENSLNTEAFF.